Sequencing of this TCR beta chain was carried out in a study of T-cell memory formation after mild COVID-19. Study-wide results and limits: Among CD4+ contracting clones, most were CM and EM, and CD8+ ones EMRA. Whether second-wave clones peaking at day 37 were SARS-CoV-2 specific went unconfirmed. The appearance of some responding clones in pre-infection memory suggested that cross-reactive memory joined. Later expanders leaned CD4+, whereas clones that contracted between day 15 and 85 were balanced CD4/CD8.

TCRdb recomputed calls from the 5' RACE reads with MiXCR, one row per CDR3 protein. The table has approximately 500,000 distinct CDR3 sequences, roughly 23% seen once. Details on this clonotype: Its antigen is undetermined.

Germline CDR1 reads SGHAT; CDR2 reads FQDESV (reference sequence). The CDR3 runs to 14 residues. V dropped 5 bases and J dropped 7 bases, with 15 bases sitting between them. Input material: PBMCs or a T cell subset sorted from them (not recorded which). This TCR derives from an adult woman who had mild COVID-19 (a few samples of this study predate the infection). Cell type and time point are not known. J is TRBJ2-4 and V is TRBV11-1; D is ambiguous. The CDR3 bases are TGTGCCAGCAGCCCCCACGAAGTCTGGAACATTCAGTACTTC. It translates to CASSPHEVWNIQYF.